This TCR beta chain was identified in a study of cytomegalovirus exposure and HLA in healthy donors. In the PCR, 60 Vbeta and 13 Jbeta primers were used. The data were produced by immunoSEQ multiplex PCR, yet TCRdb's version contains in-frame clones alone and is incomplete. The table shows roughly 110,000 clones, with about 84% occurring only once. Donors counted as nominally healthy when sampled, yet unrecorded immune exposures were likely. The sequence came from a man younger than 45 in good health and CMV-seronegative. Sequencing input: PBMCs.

The CDR3 reads CSAADRGPPEAFF. CDR3 nucleotides: TGCAGCGCTGCGGACAGGGGCCCGCCCGAAGCTTTCTTT. The rearrangement joins TRBV29-1 to TRBJ1-1; 9 positions agree with TRBD1. Germline CDR1 and CDR2: SQVTM and ANQGSEA. CDR3 length equals 13 residues. Trimming took 7 bases from V and 8 from J; bases not matched to a gene: 11. Supplemented by reference TRBV29-1 and TRBJ1-1, the full variable domain reads SAVISQKPSRDICQRGTSLTIQCQVDSQVTMMFWYRQQPGQSLTLIATANQGSEATYESGFVIDKFPISRPNLTFSTLTVSNMSPEDSSIYLCSAADRGPPEAFFGQGTRLTVV.